What follows are 21 T cell receptor beta chains derived from one specimen sequenced in a study of T cells after yellow fever vaccination. TCRdb used MiXCR to reprocess the 5' RACE reads, holding one entry per CDR3 protein. The data contain approximately 550,000 distinct CDR3 sequences, 13% of them seen just once; the ten biggest clones take up over 12%. Sequenced material: PBMCs, taken on the day of the yellow fever booster vaccination. The receptor source for this set is a man between 25 and 39 years old who received the YFV17D yellow fever vaccine.

This clonotype appeared a few times. The chain joins TRBV11-2 to TRBJ2-7, with 11 bases lining up with TRBD2. The CDR3 is made up of 18 amino acids. Trimming at V came to 2 bases and at J to 0 bases, leaving 9 bases not matched to a gene. Germline CDR1 SGHAT, CDR2 FQNNGV. In DNA form, the CDR3 reads TGTGCCAGCAGCTTAAGACCCTACACTAGCGGGAGCTCCTACGAGCAGTACTTC. Residues: CASSLRPYTSGSSYEQYF.

This clonotype was observed at least ten times. In DNA form, the CDR3 reads TGTGCCAGCAGTTTTGGGGAGGCAGAGACCCAGTACTTC. Amino acid sequence: CASSFGEAETQYF. The rearrangement uses TRBV28 and TRBJ2-5; D is possibly TRBD2 (6 bases). The CDR3 has 13 residues. Trimming pared 3 bases from V and 4 bases from J, leaving 9 bases between. Germline assignment: CDR1 MDHEN and CDR2 SYDVKM.

This clonotype was detected only once. This chain connects TRBV6-1 to TRBJ1-1; maybe TRBD1 (6 bases). Trimming took off 8 bases at V and 6 bases at J, with 19 bases between the two ends. The CDR3 is 14 residues long. Germline V gene data show CDR1 as MNHNS and CDR2 as SASEGT. The CDR3 sequence is CASGNRDIRAEAFF. CDR3 nucleotide sequence: TGTGCCAGCGGAAACCGGGACATCCGTGCTGAAGCTTTCTTT.

This clonotype was counted between two and nine times. The chain links TRBV14 to TRBJ2-7; perhaps TRBD2 as D (6 bases). Germline V CDR1 and CDR2: SGHDN, FVKESK. This CDR3 comprises 15 residues. Trimming stripped 4 bases from V and 3 bases from J, with 16 bases between. CDR3 residues: CASSPALGGFYEQYF. CDR3 in DNA: TGTGCCAGCAGCCCAGCTCTCGGAGGGTTCTACGAGCAGTACTTC.

This clonotype was seen more than once but under ten times. The chain uses TRBV4-3 and TRBJ2-1; D possibly corresponds to TRBD1 (5 bases). V lost 1 base to trimming and J lost 7 bases, with 14 bases between them. CDR1 is LGHNA and CDR2 is YSLEER in the germline V gene. The CDR3 loop spans 15 amino acids. The CDR3 DNA reads TGCGCCAGCAGCCAAGTCGGGCAGGGTGGGAATGAGCAGTTCTTC. Amino acid sequence: CASSQVGQGGNEQFF.

V is TRBV30 and J is TRBJ1-1; D is unclear. Trimming took off 5 bases at V and 0 bases at J, with 4 bases between the two ends. CDR3 size: 11 residues. Germline V gene lookup returns CDR1 GTSNPN and CDR2 SVGIG (reference sequence). The CDR3 region is CAWLLNTEAFF. For the CDR3, the DNA is TGTGCCTGGTTGTTGAACACTGAAGCTTTCTTT.

The chain couples TRBV7-8 to TRBJ1-1; TRBD1 is a possible D gene (5 bases). Trimming cost V 1 base and J 8 bases, with 11 bases left between them. This CDR3 has 13 residues. In germline, CDR1 is SGHVS, CDR2 FQNEAQ. The CDR3 spells CASSLGKGVEAFF. In nucleotides, the CDR3 is TGTGCCAGCAGCTTAGGAAAAGGGGTGGAAGCTTTCTTT.

This clonotype was found a few times. This sequence joins TRBV6-2 or TRBV6-3 and TRBJ2-7, with D perhaps matching TRBD2 (6 bases). V lost 6 bases, J lost 3 bases, and 12 bases lay in between. The CDR3 length is 13 residues. Germline CDR1 MNHEY, CDR2 SVGEGT. CDR3 nucleotide sequence: TGTGCCAGCAGCGACGGAGGGCGCTACGAGCAGTACTTC. This sequence encodes CASSDGGRYEQYF.

This clonotype was picked up a small number of times. V usage is TRBV6-5 and J usage is TRBJ2-4; TRBD1 agrees at 8 bases. The CDR3 runs to 12 residues. Germline CDR1 is MNHEY and CDR2 is SVGAGI. The junction had 3 bases not matched to a gene; V was cut back by 6 bases and J by 8 bases. The CDR3 sequence is CASRTGDDIQYF. The CDR3 region has the DNA TGTGCCAGCAGGACAGGGGATGACATTCAGTACTTC.

The chain combines TRBV5-1 with TRBJ2-3, with 12 bases matching TRBD2. The CDR3 runs to 18 residues. CDR1 and CDR2 from the germline V gene are SGHRS and YFSETQ. The V segment lost 0 bases and the J segment 3 bases; nucleotides outside the gene matches: 8. The CDR3 DNA is TGCGCCAGCAGCTTGGTCCTAGCGGGAGGGCCGGGGACAGATACGCAGTATTTT. This codes for CASSLVLAGGPGTDTQYF.

The chain recombines TRBV20-1 with TRBJ1-4; D is undetermined. The V gene's germline CDR1 is DFQATT and CDR2 SNEGSKA (reference sequence). The V gene lost 3 bases and the J gene lost 8 bases, with 13 bases spanning the gap. This CDR3 has 13 amino acids. CDR3 nucleotide sequence: TGCAGTGCTAGTAGCCCCCTGAAGGAAAAACTGTTTTTT. Protein sequence: CSASSPLKEKLFF.

The rearrangement links TRBV7-6 to TRBJ2-7, with a possible D match to TRBD1 (5 bases). Germline lookup yields CDR1 SGHVS and CDR2 FNYEAQ. Trimming took off 7 bases at V and 3 bases at J, with 19 bases between the two ends. This CDR3 is built from 15 residues. The CDR3 DNA reads as TGTGCCAGCATCATAGCACAGGTCCGGCGCTACGAGCAGTACTTC. Translating it yields CASIIAQVRRYEQYF.

The chain combines TRBV20-1 with TRBJ2-3, with 8 positions matching TRBD2. Germline V lookup: CDR1 DFQATT, CDR2 SNEGSKA (reference sequence). CDR3 length: 15 residues. The J segment lost 2 bases and the V segment lost 3 bases, leaving 7 bases of the junction unmatched. CDR3 in amino acids: CSASAREGYTDTQYF. The CDR3 DNA is TGCAGTGCTAGCGCCCGGGAGGGCTACACAGATACGCAGTATTTT.

A few counts support this clonotype. Compared with germline, one end of the junction differs, possibly owing to a read error. The chain carries TRBV3-1 and TRBJ2-2; TRBD2 matches at 9 bases. The CDR3 sequence is 16 residues long. Germline V gene lookup returns CDR1 LGHDT and CDR2 YNNKEL (reference sequence). In nucleotides, the CDR3 is TGTGCCAGCAACCAAGGGGCGGGAGGGCCTTCCGGGGAGCTGTTTTTT. Translated: CASNQGAGGPSGELFF. Together with reference TRBV3-1 and TRBJ2-2, the CDR3 gives the full variable domain: DTAVSQTPKYLVTQMGNDKSIKCEQNLGHDTMYWYKQDSKKFLKIMFSYNNKELIINETVPNRFSPKSPDKAHLNLHINSLELGDSAVYFCASNQGAGGPSGELFFGEGSRLTVL.

The chain has TRBV2 and TRBJ2-5; TRBD2 matches 12 bases. The CDR3 extends over 17 amino acids. From germline, CDR1 is SNHLY and CDR2 FYNNEI. V lost 4 bases to trimming and J lost 0 bases; unmatched junction nucleotides: 6. CDR3 region: CASSAPSGRANQETQYF. As DNA, the CDR3 is TGTGCCAGCAGTGCCCCTAGCGGGAGGGCCAACCAAGAGACCCAGTACTTC. Combining the CDR3 with reference TRBV2 and TRBJ2-5 gives the whole variable domain EPEVTQTPSHQVTQMGQEVILRCVPISNHLYFYWYRQILGQKVEFLVSFYNNEISEKSEIFDDQFSVERPDGSNFTLKIRSTKLEDSAMYFCASSAPSGRANQETQYFGPGTRLLVL.

The chain links TRBV27 to TRBJ1-1; 11 bases match TRBD1. Trimming at V came to 7 bases and at J to 5 bases, leaving 3 bases not matched to a gene. Germline V gene data show CDR1 as MNHEY and CDR2 as SMNVEV (reference sequence). This CDR3 is built from 13 residues. The CDR3 DNA follows: TGTGCCAGCAAGGGACAGGGGGTAACTGAAGCTTTCTTT. It encodes CASKGQGVTEAFF.

This clonotype has more than one count but fewer than ten. The chain has TRBV28 and TRBJ1-6, with TRBD1 as a possible D gene (5 bases). CDR1 MDHEN and CDR2 SYDVKM come from the germline V gene. CDR3 length equals 15 residues. V gave up 1 base and J gave up 9 bases, with 13 bases separating them. CDR3: CASSLSGPGISPLHF. As DNA, the CDR3 is TGTGCCAGCAGTTTATCGGGGCCTGGAATTTCACCCCTCCACTTT.

The chain carries TRBV15 and TRBJ2-7; TRBD2 matches 9 bases. Germline V gives CDR1 LNHNV, CDR2 YYDKDF (reference sequence). The CDR3 spans 19 residues. V shed 0 bases, J shed 3 bases, and the junction held 15 bases outside the gene matches. CDR3 DNA: TGTGCCACCAGCAGAGATACGGGGGTGGTAGCGGGAGTTGGCTACGAGCAGTACTTC. The encoded protein is CATSRDTGVVAGVGYEQYF.

There are a few counts of this clonotype. The chain links TRBV27 to TRBJ2-5; tentatively, D is TRBD2 (5 bases). V was trimmed by 3 bases and J by 5 bases, leaving 10 bases between them. The CDR3 has 13 residues. The germline CDR1 and CDR2 sequences are MNHEY and SMNVEV (reference sequence). As DNA, the CDR3 is TGTGCCAGCAGTTTGTTCCCGGGGGAGACCCAGTACTTC. The encoded protein is CASSLFPGETQYF.

The CDR3 loop is CSAQYSPLTTEAFF. The CDR3 DNA sequence: TGCAGTGCTCAATACAGCCCTTTGACCACTGAAGCTTTCTTT. The genes are TRBV20-1 and TRBJ1-1; the D is unclear. V was pared by 5 bases and J by 4 bases, with 17 bases between. The length of the CDR3 is 14 residues. Per germline, CDR1 DFQATT and CDR2 SNEGSKA (reference sequence).

This clonotype was picked up a small number of times. The chain links TRBV7-6 to TRBJ1-1, with 9 bases matching TRBD1. Germline CDR1 and CDR2: SGHVS and FNYEAQ. The CDR3 contains 16 residues. The V and J ends lost 5 bases and 2 bases, in that order; junction bases with no gene match: 9. The CDR3 region is CASSTVQGAGNTEAFF. CDR3 DNA sequence: TGTGCCAGCAGCACAGTACAGGGGGCAGGAAACACTGAAGCTTTCTTT.